The sequence of this TCR beta chain was determined in a study of blood T cell repertoires in COVID-19. The V end lost 6 bases, the J end lost 5 bases, and 14 bases lay between the germline ends. The CDR3 has 14 amino acids. CDR1 and CDR2 from the germline V gene are SNHLY and FYNNEI. TCRdb's table, derived via immunoSEQ multiplex PCR, lists solely in-frame clones and lacks some. The table shows fewer than 250,000 clones, with 85% to 90% occurring only once. Sequencing used peripheral blood. The chain combines TRBV2 with TRBJ2-1, with a tentative D call TRBD2 (6 bases). The clonotype comes from a man aged 30-40 years with COVID-19, enrolled during active disease. DNA of the CDR3: TGTGCCAGCAGGGAGGGTGCAACTCACAATGAGCAGTTCTTC. Residues: CASREGATHNEQFF.